A selection of T cell receptor beta chains follows, all from one sample in a study of blood T cells in healthy people across ages. TCRdb called the 5' RACE reads again in MiXCR, with one record for every CDR3 protein. The data hold about 730,000 distinct CDR3 sequences, with roughly 45% observed a single time. Sequencing was carried out using blood. The receptors were gathered from a woman in her sixties in good health. The CDR3 runs from the conserved cysteine through the conserved F or W. D genes are given only for firm matches. Only some rows state a clone size, as once, few, many or a class for expanded clones.

NA	TRBJ2-4	TRBV28	NA	CASRRPTLPGVGKNIQYF	TGTGCCAGCAGACGACCAACTCTCCCGGGGGTAGGCAAAAACATTCAGTACTTC
NA	TRBJ2-3	TRBV7-2	few	CASSLGVRPSTDTQYF	TGTGCCAGCAGCTTAGGAGTCAGGCCTAGCACAGATACGCAGTATTTT
NA	TRBJ2-7	TRBV20-1	NA	CSARASSGYSYEQYF	TGCAGTGCTAGAGCCAGCTCAGGGTACTCCTACGAGCAGTACTTC
TRBD1	TRBJ2-5	TRBV10-3	once	CSSADRGETQYF	TGTTCCAGCGCGGACAGGGGAGAGACCCAGTACTTC
NA	TRBJ2-1	TRBV7-8	few	CASSLSGAQYNEQFF	TGTGCCAGCAGCTTATCAGGGGCTCAATACAATGAGCAGTTCTTC
TRBD1	TRBJ1-2	TRBV28	NA	CASSPLTGTNTF	TGTGCCAGCAGCCCACTGACAGGGACCAACACCTTC
NA	TRBJ1-2	TRBV6-5	NA	CASGDDRVNYGYTF	TGTGCCAGCGGGGACGACAGAGTTAACTATGGCTACACCTTC
NA	TRBJ2-4	TRBV20-1	few	CSARGSQNIQYF	TGCAGTGCTAGAGGGTCCCAAAACATTCAGTACTTC
NA	TRBJ1-5	TRBV6-5	NA	CASSSIGTRAPPSPQHF	TGTGCCAGCAGTTCCATAGGGACAAGAGCTCCGCCTTCGCCCCAGCATTTT
NA	TRBJ1-1	TRBV20-1	NA	CSVSLPGYTEAFF	TGCAGTGTCTCACTGCCAGGGTACACTGAAGCTTTCTTT
NA	TRBJ2-3	TRBV7-9	few	CASSLSRTGPVAPTDTQYF	TGTGCCAGCAGCTTATCACGAACAGGGCCAGTGGCCCCCACAGATACGCAGTATTTT
NA	TRBJ1-6	TRBV5-1	few	CASSLQAGNNSPLHF	TGCGCCAGCAGCTTGCAGGCGGGAAATAATTCACCCCTCCACTTT
TRBD1	TRBJ2-3	TRBV10-3	few	CAIRDFSTGGATDTQYF	TGTGCCATCAGGGATTTCTCAACAGGGGGCGCTACAGATACGCAGTATTTT
TRBD2	TRBJ2-1	TRBV6-1	NA	CASSEAGRTSGRYEQFF	TGTGCCAGCAGTGAAGCGGGCAGGACTAGCGGGAGGTATGAGCAGTTCTTC
NA	TRBJ2-5	TRBV7-2	NA	CASSFILETQYF	TGTGCCAGCAGCTTTATTTTGGAGACCCAGTACTTC
NA	TRBJ1-5	TRBV18	NA	CASSPQRVYSNQPQHF	TGTGCCAGCTCACCACAGAGGGTTTATAGCAATCAGCCCCAGCATTTT
NA	TRBJ1-5	TRBV15	NA	CATSLVLGAGQPQHF	TGTGCCACCAGCCTGGTCCTTGGGGCGGGGCAGCCCCAGCATTTT
NA	TRBJ2-3	TRBV14	NA	CASSTHRGAADTQYF	TGTGCCAGCAGCACACACCGGGGGGCGGCAGATACGCAGTATTTT
TRBD1	TRBJ1-4	TRBV25-1	NA	CASRQGANEKLFF	TGTGCCAGCAGACAGGGGGCTAATGAAAAACTGTTTTTT
TRBD1	TRBJ1-2	TRBV7-2	NA	CASSSFIPQGNGYTF	TGTGCCAGCAGCTCCTTTATTCCACAGGGGAATGGCTACACCTTC
NA	TRBJ1-2	TRBV4-3	NA	CASSQDIGSNYGYTF	TGCGCCAGCAGCCAAGATATAGGGTCTAACTATGGCTACACCTTC
NA	TRBJ2-6	TRBV13	few	CASSFKARSGANVLTF	TGTGCCAGCAGCTTCAAAGCACGCTCTGGGGCCAACGTCCTGACTTTC
NA	TRBJ2-3	TRBV5-1	NA	CASSLAMVVAGNTQYF	TGCGCCAGCAGCTTGGCCATGGTCGTCGCGGGCAATACGCAGTATTTT
TRBD1	TRBJ1-2	TRBV5-4	few	CASSGGGQGVYGYTF	TGTGCCAGCAGCGGGGGCGGACAGGGGGTCTATGGCTACACCTTC
TRBD2	TRBJ2-3	TRBV11-2	NA	CASSSMGGKNTDTQYF	TGTGCCAGCAGCTCGATGGGGGGGAAGAATACAGATACGCAGTATTTT
NA	TRBJ2-6	TRBV7-2	few	CASSHSSSAGANVLTF	TGTGCCAGCAGCCACTCGAGCTCTGCTGGGGCCAACGTCCTGACTTTC
NA	TRBJ1-1	TRBV12-3/TRBV12-4	many	CASSLEMNTEAFF	TGTGCCAGCAGCTTAGAAATGAACACTGAAGCTTTCTTT
NA	TRBJ2-2	TRBV14	NA	CASTWDLTGELFF	TGTGCCAGCACCTGGGATTTAACCGGGGAGCTGTTTTTT
NA	TRBJ1-2	TRBV10-3	NA	CAISRTPGDGYTF	TGTGCCATCAGTCGGACCCCAGGGGATGGCTACACCTTC
TRBD1	TRBJ1-2	TRBV30	few	CAWSGPRQGQNYGYTF	TGTGCCTGGAGCGGACCGAGACAGGGGCAAAACTATGGCTACACCTTC
NA	TRBJ2-4	TRBV7-9	NA	CASSPGPGGNIQYF	TGTGCCAGCAGCCCGGGTCCGGGTGGAAACATTCAGTACTTC
NA	TRBJ2-3	TRBV9	NA	CASSVTDRRRLDTQYF	TGTGCCAGCAGCGTGACTGATAGGCGGAGGTTAGATACGCAGTATTTT
NA	TRBJ1-1	TRBV3-1	NA	CASSPRGGVHPTEAFF	TGTGCCAGCAGCCCTCGCGGTGGGGTGCATCCCACAGAAGCTTTCTTT
NA	TRBJ1-2	TRBV20-1	NA	CSARDLTSPANYGYTF	TGCAGTGCTAGAGATCTGACGAGCCCTGCTAACTATGGCTACACCTTC
NA	TRBJ2-7	TRBV20-1	few	CSARPGLTPFYEQYF	TGCAGTGCTAGACCTGGACTGACGCCCTTCTACGAGCAGTACTTC
TRBD2	TRBJ2-2	TRBV4-1	few	CASSQVNWTSGRPKGGELFF	TGCGCCAGCAGCCAAGTAAACTGGACTAGCGGGAGGCCCAAGGGAGGGGAGCTGTTTTTT
NA	TRBJ1-2	TRBV28	once	CASSFDRYGYTF	TGTGCCAGCAGTTTTGACCGCTATGGCTACACCTTC
NA	TRBJ2-3	TRBV4-2	few	CASSRTPGGFTDTQYF	TGTGCCAGCAGCCGCACCCCCGGTGGGTTCACAGATACGCAGTATTTT